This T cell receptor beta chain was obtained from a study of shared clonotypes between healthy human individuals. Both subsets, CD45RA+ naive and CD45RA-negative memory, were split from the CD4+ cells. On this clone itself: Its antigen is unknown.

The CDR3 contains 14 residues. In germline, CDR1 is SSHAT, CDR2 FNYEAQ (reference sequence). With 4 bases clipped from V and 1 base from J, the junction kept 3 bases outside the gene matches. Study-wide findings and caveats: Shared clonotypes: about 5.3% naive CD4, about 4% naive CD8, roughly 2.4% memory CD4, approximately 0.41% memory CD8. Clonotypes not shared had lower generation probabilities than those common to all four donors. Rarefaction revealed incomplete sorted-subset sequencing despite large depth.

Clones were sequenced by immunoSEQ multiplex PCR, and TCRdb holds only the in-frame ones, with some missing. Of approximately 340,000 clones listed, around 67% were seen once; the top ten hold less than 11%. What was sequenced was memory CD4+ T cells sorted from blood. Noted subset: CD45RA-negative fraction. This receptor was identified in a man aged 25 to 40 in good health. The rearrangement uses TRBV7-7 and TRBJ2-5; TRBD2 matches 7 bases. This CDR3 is CASSSGGFQETQYF. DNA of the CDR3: TGTGCCAGCAGCTCCGGGGGGTTCCAAGAGACCCAGTACTTC.